This T cell receptor beta chain derives from a study of cytomegalovirus exposure and HLA in healthy donors. The study ran its PCR with 60 Vbeta and 13 Jbeta primers. The assay was immunoSEQ multiplex PCR, and TCRdb's table has in-frame clones only and misses some. The profile covers roughly 220,000 clones, with roughly 80% appearing a single time and approximately 2.5% taken by the ten largest. Broader study findings: Follow-up analysis found HLA locus-dependent TCR association rates, highest for DRB1 and lowest for HLA-C.

As for this clone: Its antigen is currently unknown.

CDR1 and CDR2 from the germline V gene are MDHEN and SYDVKM. CDR3 length equals 17 residues. V shed 5 bases, J shed 3 bases, and the junction held 11 bases outside the gene matches. This clonotype was sampled from a woman aged 40 to 49 in good health and CMV-seronegative. The chain is built from TRBV28 and TRBJ1-3; TRBD1 aligns across 9 bases. Sequencing was performed on PBMCs. The CDR3 nucleotides read TGTGCCAGCAGTACCCCATCGGGACAGGGTAGTGGAAACACCATATATTTT. Translation: CASSTPSGQGSGNTIYF.